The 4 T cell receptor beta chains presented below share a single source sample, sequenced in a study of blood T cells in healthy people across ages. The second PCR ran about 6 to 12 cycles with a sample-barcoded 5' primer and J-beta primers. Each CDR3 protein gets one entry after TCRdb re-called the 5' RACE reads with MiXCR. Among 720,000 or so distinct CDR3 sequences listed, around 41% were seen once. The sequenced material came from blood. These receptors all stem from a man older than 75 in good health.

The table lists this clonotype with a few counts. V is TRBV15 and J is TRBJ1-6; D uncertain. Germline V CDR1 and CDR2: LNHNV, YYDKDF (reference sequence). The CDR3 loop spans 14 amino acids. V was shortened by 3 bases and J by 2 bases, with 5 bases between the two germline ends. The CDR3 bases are TGTGCCACCAGCAGGGTGGCCTATAATTCACCCCTCCACTTT. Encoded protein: CATSRVAYNSPLHF.

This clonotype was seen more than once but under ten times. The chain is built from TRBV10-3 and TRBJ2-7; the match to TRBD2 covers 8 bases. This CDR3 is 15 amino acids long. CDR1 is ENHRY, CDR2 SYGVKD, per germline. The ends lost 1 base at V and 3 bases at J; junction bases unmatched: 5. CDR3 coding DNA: TGTGCCATCAGTGAGTTTTCGGGGGGGCACTACGAGCAGTACTTC. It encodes CAISEFSGGHYEQYF.

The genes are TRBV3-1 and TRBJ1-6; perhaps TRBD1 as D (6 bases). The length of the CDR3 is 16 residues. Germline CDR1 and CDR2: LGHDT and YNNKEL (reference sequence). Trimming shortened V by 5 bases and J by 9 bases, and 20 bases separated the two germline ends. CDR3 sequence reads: CASSYRQVPWGSPLHF. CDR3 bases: TGTGCCAGCAGCTACCGACAGGTACCCTGGGGTTCACCCCTCCACTTT.

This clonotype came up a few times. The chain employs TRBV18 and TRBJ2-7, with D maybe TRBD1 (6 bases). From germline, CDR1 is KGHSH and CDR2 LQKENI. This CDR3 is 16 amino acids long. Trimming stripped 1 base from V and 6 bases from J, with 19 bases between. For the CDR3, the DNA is TGTGCCAGCTCACCACGGGTTGGGACAACATCGGGCGAGCAGTACTTC. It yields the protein CASSPRVGTTSGEQYF.